The present TCR beta chain was sequenced within a study of cytomegalovirus exposure and HLA in healthy donors. Whole-study findings and limits: Both high specificity and high sensitivity reportedly marked the classifier's diagnosis of cytomegalovirus status. Sequencing likely generated an artifact that appeared as a cluster of highly shared sequence variants. In a later analysis, donors in an Asian-associated ancestry cluster reportedly had fewer N-insertions in productive TCRs than the cohort mean.

Donors sampled were nominally healthy, though unrecorded immune exposures were likely. With V trimmed by 2 bases and J by 4 bases, 4 bases remained unmatched. Germline V gene data show CDR1 as LGHNA and CDR2 as YSLEER. This CDR3 spans 16 amino acids. In the PCR, 60 Vbeta and 13 Jbeta primers were used. Profiled with immunoSEQ multiplex PCR; TCRdb holds only in-frame clones, not every one. The sample has over 100,000 clones. As regards this clone: Its target is unknown.

This TCR derives from a man aged 25-40 years in good health and CMV-seronegative. The chain is built from TRBV4-3 and TRBJ2-3, with TRBD2 identical over 12 bases. Sample: PBMCs. CDR3 in DNA: TGCGCCAGCAGCCAATTACCTAGCGGGGGGGCAGATACGCAGTATTTT. Amino acids: CASSQLPSGGADTQYF.